This TCR beta chain was found in a study of blood T cell repertoires in COVID-19. Germline CDR1 reads SGHDN; CDR2 reads FVKESK. CDR3 length: 20 residues. Losses at the gene ends were 3 bases for V and 3 bases for J; bases not matched to a gene: 14. Original analysis: Estimates of nucleated cell counts were drawn from the amplification of reference gene primers. Profiled with immunoSEQ multiplex PCR; TCRdb holds only in-frame clones, not every one. V, J and clone size are taken as reported in that table, and D and trimming were inferred from the DNA itself. The data hold about 160,000 clones, with around 82% observed a single time. Recruited during active infection, patients (from Seattle) were subsequently followed longitudinally.

This rearrangement joins TRBV14 to TRBJ2-5; 15 nucleotides align to TRBD2. The sample comprised peripheral blood. The sequence came from a woman aged 40 to 50 with COVID-19, enrolled during active disease. Here the CDR3 DNA reads TGTGCCAGCAGCCACCTACCTGGACTAGCGGGAGGGCCGGGAGAAGAGACCCAGTACTTC. Protein: CASSHLPGLAGGPGEETQYF.